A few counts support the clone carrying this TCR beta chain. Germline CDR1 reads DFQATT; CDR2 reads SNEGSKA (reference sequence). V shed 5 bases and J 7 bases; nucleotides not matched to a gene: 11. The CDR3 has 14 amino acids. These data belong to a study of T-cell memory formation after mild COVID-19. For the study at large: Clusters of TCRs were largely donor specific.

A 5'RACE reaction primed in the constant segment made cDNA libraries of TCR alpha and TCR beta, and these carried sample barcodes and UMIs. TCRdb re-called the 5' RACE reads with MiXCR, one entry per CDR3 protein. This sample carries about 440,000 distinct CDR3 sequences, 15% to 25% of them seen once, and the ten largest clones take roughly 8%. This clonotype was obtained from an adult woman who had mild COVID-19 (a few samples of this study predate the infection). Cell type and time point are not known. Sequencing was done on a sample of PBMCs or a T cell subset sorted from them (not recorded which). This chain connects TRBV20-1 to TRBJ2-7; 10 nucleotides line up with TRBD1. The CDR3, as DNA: TGCAGTGCTTCGAGGACAGGGGGGGTCAGGGAGCAGTACTTC. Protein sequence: CSASRTGGVREQYF.